This entry lists 30 T cell receptor beta chains sequenced from one sample in a study of response to subunit inactivated influenza vaccine. One entry per CDR3 protein results from TCRdb running MiXCR on the RT-PCR reads. The sample carries a few hundred thousand distinct CDR3 sequences, around 13% recorded once. The material sequenced was PBMCs from blood, taken roughly 13 days after vaccination. These receptors were collected from a man in his forties or fifties who received an inactivated influenza vaccine.

The chain couples TRBV12-3 or TRBV12-4 to TRBJ1-2, with 12 bases fitting TRBD1. The CDR3 spans 15 residues. V lost 5 bases, J lost 3 bases, and 4 bases stayed unmatched. CDR3 region: CASSPGTGGDYGYTF. CDR3 nucleotide sequence: TGTGCCAGCAGTCCCGGGACAGGGGGCGACTATGGCTACACCTTC.

This clonotype was seen a few times. This sequence joins TRBV5-1 and TRBJ2-1; 7 bases match TRBD1. CDR1 and CDR2 from the germline V gene are SGHRS and YFSETQ. V shed 4 bases and J 10 bases; nucleotides not matched to a gene: 8. The CDR3 is 13 residues long. This CDR3 is CASSEWDSGEQFF. The CDR3 nucleotides read TGCGCCAGCAGCGAATGGGACAGTGGGGAGCAGTTCTTC.

This chain joins TRBV10-3 and TRBJ2-7; TRBD1 aligns across 8 bases. Germline lookup yields CDR1 ENHRY and CDR2 SYGVKD. With 7 bases clipped from V and 2 bases from J, the junction kept 7 bases outside the gene matches. The CDR3 totals 14 residues. The CDR3 DNA is TGTGCCATCAAAAAGGAACAGGGGGCCTACGAGCAGTACTTC. Translating gives CAIKKEQGAYEQYF.

The rearrangement links TRBV6-2 or TRBV6-3 to TRBJ2-7; tentative D call: TRBD2 (6 bases). The V gene's germline CDR1 is MNHEY and CDR2 SVGEGT. Trimming removed 2 bases from V and 7 bases from J, with 15 bases in between. The CDR3 runs 14 residues. The CDR3 sequence is CASSYTGVTGEQYF. CDR3 coding DNA: TGTGCCAGCAGTTACACGGGGGTAACCGGTGAGCAGTACTTC.

The chain uses TRBV12-3 or TRBV12-4 and TRBJ2-7, with 8 bases lining up with TRBD2. The CDR3 totals 14 residues. After removal of 7 bases from V and 6 bases from J, the junction contained 11 bases not matched to a gene. CDR3 loop: CASTVSPGRAEQYF. CDR3 bases: TGTGCCAGCACCGTCTCGCCCGGGAGGGCCGAGCAGTACTTC.

This rearrangement joins TRBV3-1 to TRBJ2-5; 12 bases align to TRBD2. There are 15 residues in the CDR3. Germline trimming cut 2 bases from V and 3 bases from J; bases unmatched to any gene: 1. CDR1 is LGHDT and CDR2 is YNNKEL in the germline V gene (reference sequence). CDR3 residues: CASSQRTSGKETQYF. In DNA form, the CDR3 reads TGTGCCAGCAGCCAACGGACTAGCGGGAAAGAGACCCAGTACTTC.

CDR3 sequence reads: CASIRTGLAGFLPGANVLTF. CDR3 DNA: TGTGCCAGCATTCGGACGGGACTAGCGGGATTTCTACCTGGGGCCAACGTCCTGACTTTC. The chain has TRBV27 and TRBJ2-6; 13 bases fit TRBD2. The CDR3 covers 20 residues. The V segment lost 7 bases and the J segment 2 bases; nucleotides outside the gene matches: 14. Germline lookup yields CDR1 MNHEY and CDR2 SMNVEV (reference sequence).

In its sample, this clonotype was seen a few times. The chain uses TRBV5-1 and TRBJ1-1; tentatively, D is TRBD1 (6 bases). This CDR3 contains 14 residues. Deletions cut 0 bases from V and 4 bases from J, with 10 bases between. The V gene's germline CDR1 is SGHRS and CDR2 YFSETQ. The CDR3 region has the DNA TGCGCCAGCAGCTTGGAGAACAGGGCCACTGAAGCTTTCTTT. Translated, it gives CASSLENRATEAFF.

Only a few counts were recorded for this clonotype. The chain uses TRBV7-6 and TRBJ1-2; D unclear. Germline CDR1 is SGHVS and CDR2 is FNYEAQ. V gave up 3 bases and J gave up 0 bases, with 14 bases separating them. The CDR3 extends over 16 amino acids. CDR3 bases: TGTGCCAGCAGCTTCGGGGTTTCTGAAGCTAACTATGGCTACACCTTC. This translates into CASSFGVSEANYGYTF.

This clonotype was seen a handful of times. CDR3 residues: CASSLQATQETQYF. Written as DNA, the CDR3 is TGTGCCAGCAGCTTACAGGCTACACAAGAGACCCAGTACTTC. The rearrangement uses TRBV7-2 and TRBJ2-5, with D hard to call. The CDR3 sequence is 14 residues long. Per germline, CDR1 SGHTA and CDR2 FQGNSA. Trimming removed 2 bases at V and 2 bases at J, with 9 bases between.

The CDR3 sequence: CSVLGLYEQYF. The CDR3, as DNA: TGCAGCGTTCTGGGCTTATACGAGCAGTACTTC. The chain joins TRBV29-1 to TRBJ2-7, with no clear D. V shed 5 bases and J shed 4 bases, with 9 bases lying between them. Germline-derived CDR1 and CDR2 are SQVTM and ANQGSEA. The CDR3 consists of 11 residues.

The chain links TRBV6-2 or TRBV6-3 to TRBJ2-7, with 7 bases that match TRBD2. V lost 4 bases, J lost 3 bases, and 12 bases stayed unmatched. The CDR3 contains 16 residues. Germline V CDR1 and CDR2: MNHEY, SVGEGT. The chain's CDR3 is CASSSGPERGIYEQYF. The CDR3 region has the DNA TGTGCCAGCAGTTCCGGACCGGAGCGGGGCATCTACGAGCAGTACTTC.

This clonotype was seen more than once but under ten times. The chain joins TRBV20-1 to TRBJ2-3; 7 bases match TRBD2. The germline gives CDR1 DFQATT, CDR2 SNEGSKA (reference sequence). The CDR3 has 15 amino acids. V lost 0 bases and J lost 5; bases outside the gene matches: 8. The CDR3 nucleotides read TGCAGTGCTAGAGATCCGTCGGGAGGCGTAGATACGCAGTATTTT. This gives the protein CSARDPSGGVDTQYF.

Only a few counts were recorded for this clonotype. The chain combines TRBV6-1 with TRBJ2-1; a weak D match, TRBD2 (5 bases). Germline-derived CDR1 and CDR2 are MNHNS and SASEGT. Trimming removed 6 bases at V and 0 bases at J, with 9 bases between. The CDR3 runs 14 residues. CDR3 DNA sequence: TGTGCCAGCAGCCGCAGCGGCTCCTACAATGAGCAGTTCTTC. This encodes CASSRSGSYNEQFF.

The V gene is TRBV4-3, the J gene TRBJ2-1, with 13 bases matching TRBD2. CDR1 is LGHNA and CDR2 is YSLEER in the germline V gene. There are 17 residues in the CDR3. J was trimmed by 8 bases and V by 1 base; bases with no gene match: 8. The CDR3 DNA follows: TGCGCCAGCAGCCAAGTACAGGGGACTAGCGGGATTCATGAGCAGTTCTTC. Residues: CASSQVQGTSGIHEQFF.

This chain's CDR3 is CASSPIDRGDTEAFF. CDR3 nucleotide sequence: TGTGCCAGTAGCCCGATCGACAGGGGGGATACTGAAGCTTTCTTT. The chain recombines TRBV19 with TRBJ1-1; 9 positions match TRBD1. V lost 6 bases and J lost 5; bases outside the gene matches: 10. The germline gives CDR1 LNHDA, CDR2 SQIVND (reference sequence). The CDR3 consists of 15 residues. Looking up the rest from reference TRBV19 and TRBJ1-1 gives the full variable domain: DGGITQSPKYLFRKEGQNVTLSCEQNLNHDAMYWYRQDPGQGLRLIYYSQIVNDFQKGDIAEGYSVSREKKESFPLTVTSAQKNPTAFYLCASSPIDRGDTEAFFGQGTRLTVV.

V usage is TRBV10-3 and J usage is TRBJ2-1, with D maybe TRBD2 (5 bases). This CDR3 has 15 amino acids. Germline V gene sequence: CDR1 ENHRY, CDR2 SYGVKD. With 7 bases removed from V and 1 base from J, the gap between germline ends came to 14 bases. The CDR3 DNA reads as TGTGCCATCACGAGGGAGAGGGTTTCCTACAATGAGCAGTTCTTC. Its translation is CAITRERVSYNEQFF.

This clonotype was found a few times. V and J are TRBV3-1 and TRBJ1-4; D may be TRBD1 (5 bases). Germline CDR1 and CDR2: LGHDT and YNNKEL (reference sequence). The CDR3 runs to 14 residues. Deletions cut 3 bases from V and 11 bases from J, with 16 bases between. The CDR3 region is CASSQSARGLKLFF. CDR3 DNA sequence: TGTGCCAGCAGCCAGTCTGCAAGGGGTTTGAAACTGTTTTTT.

The chain is built from TRBV7-2 and TRBJ2-1; 10 bases align to TRBD2. The CDR3 runs to 12 residues. Germline V CDR1 and CDR2: SGHTA, FQGNSA. V gave up 5 bases and J gave up 13 bases; unmatched junction bases: 5. The CDR3, as DNA: TGTGCCAGCAGCACTAGCGGGAACCAACAGTTCTTC. Translating it yields CASSTSGNQQFF.

This clonotype was counted a few times. The chain couples TRBV12-3 or TRBV12-4 to TRBJ1-3, with no clear D. The length of the CDR3 is 15 residues. With 1 base removed from V and 7 bases from J, the gap between germline ends came to 14 bases. The CDR3 nucleotides read TGTGCCAGCAGTTTAGTAGGCGTCGGGCGTAACACCATATATTTT. Translating it yields CASSLVGVGRNTIYF.

This clonotype appeared many times. The chain carries TRBV19 and TRBJ2-5; 8 nucleotides match TRBD2. The V gene's germline CDR1 is LNHDA and CDR2 SQIVND (reference sequence). V lost 5 bases to trimming and J lost 5 bases; unmatched junction nucleotides: 7. The CDR3 runs 14 residues. DNA for the CDR3: TGTGCCAGTAGTCGACTAGCGAAAACGGAGACCCAGTACTTC. Protein: CASSRLAKTETQYF.

The V and J genes are TRBV6-6 and TRBJ1-1; unclear D gene. The germline V gene has CDR1 MNHNY and CDR2 SVGAGI (reference sequence). V lost 2 bases and J lost 8, with 12 bases in between. This CDR3 has 13 residues. The CDR3 here is CASSYVPAGEAFF. The DNA of the CDR3 is TGTGCCAGCAGTTACGTACCGGCGGGGGAAGCTTTCTTT.

This clonotype has more than one count but fewer than ten. The chain recombines TRBV4-3 with TRBJ2-7, with 12 bases that match TRBD1. V trimming: 5 bases; J trimming: 5 bases; junction bases outside the gene matches: 4. This CDR3 comprises 14 residues. Germline CDR1 is LGHNA and CDR2 is YSLEER. The CDR3 region is CASSAGTGGDEQYF. In DNA, the CDR3 is TGCGCCAGCAGCGCCGGGACAGGGGGCGACGAGCAGTACTTC.

In this sample, this clonotype turned up many times. Germline and junction disagree at one end, which may indicate a read error. This chain links TRBV5-1 with TRBJ2-2; possibly TRBD2 for D (6 bases). The CDR3 runs to 14 residues. The germline V gene encodes CDR1 SGHRS and CDR2 YFSETQ. The CDR3 loop reads CASSLTGGTGELFF. In nucleotides, the CDR3 is TGTGCCAGCAGCTTAACCGGGGGCACCGGGGAGCTGTTTTTT.

The CDR3 loop reads CASSFSGSYQETQYF. CDR3 sequence (DNA): TGTGCCAGCAGTTTTAGCGGTTCGTACCAAGAGACCCAGTACTTC. The J gene is TRBJ2-5, the V gene TRBV27, with D perhaps matching TRBD2 (6 bases). V was cut by 3 bases and J by 0 bases, with 11 bases left in between. This CDR3 is built from 15 residues. Germline lookup yields CDR1 MNHEY and CDR2 SMNVEV (reference sequence).

This clonotype was recorded a few times. The J gene is TRBJ2-7, the V gene TRBV29-1, with 10 positions matching TRBD2. The junction had 8 bases not matched to a gene; V was cut back by 5 bases and J by 4 bases. Germline loops: CDR1 SQVTM, CDR2 ANQGSEA. The CDR3 loop spans 14 amino acids. CDR3 loop: CSVRAKREGYEQYF. In DNA, the CDR3 is TGCAGCGTTAGAGCGAAGCGGGAGGGGTACGAGCAGTACTTC.

This clonotype was seen many times. This rearrangement joins TRBV5-1 to TRBJ1-5; D gene unclear. Trimming took 0 bases from V and 0 from J, leaving 7 bases between them. Germline V gene data show CDR1 as SGHRS and CDR2 as YFSETQ. This CDR3 spans 15 amino acids. The CDR3 nucleotides are TGCGCCAGCAGCTTGGCCGGGGTTAGCAATCAGCCCCAGCATTTT. This encodes CASSLAGVSNQPQHF.

J is TRBJ2-7 and V is TRBV6-1; 8 positions agree with TRBD1. This CDR3 is 14 amino acids long. CDR1 and CDR2 from the germline V gene are MNHNS and SASEGT. V lost 3 bases and J lost 4; bases outside the gene matches: 5. In DNA form, the CDR3 reads TGTGCCAGCAGTGACGTGGACAGGGAGTACGAGCAGTACTTC. The encoded protein is CASSDVDREYEQYF.

This clonotype was seen repeatedly, ten times or more. The chain has TRBV6-5 and TRBJ1-2; no definite D call. There are 15 residues in the CDR3. Trimming shortened V by 2 bases and J by 0 bases, and 10 bases separated the two germline ends. Germline V gene sequence: CDR1 MNHEY, CDR2 SVGAGI. CDR3 loop: CASSYNSRSNYGYTF. The CDR3 DNA follows: TGTGCCAGCAGTTACAACAGCCGATCTAACTATGGCTACACCTTC.

This clonotype was recorded at least ten times. This chain joins TRBV11-2 and TRBJ2-3, with D unresolved. The V end lost 5 bases, the J end lost 1 base, and 10 bases lay between the germline ends. The length of the CDR3 is 14 residues. Germline assignment: CDR1 SGHAT and CDR2 FQNNGV. CDR3 loop: CASSEGFGTDTQYF. CDR3 coding DNA: TGTGCCAGCAGCGAAGGATTCGGCACAGATACGCAGTATTTT.